Listed below are T cell receptor beta chains from one sample, sequenced in a study of blood T cell repertoires in COVID-19. Sequenced by immunoSEQ multiplex PCR; TCRdb stores in-frame clones only, minus some. The sample includes roughly 160,000 clones, almost 85% of them seen just once. Sequences were obtained from peripheral blood. The receptors originated from a man between 18 and 35 years old with active or convalescent COVID-19. CDR3s include the opening cysteine and the closing phenylalanine or tryptophan. The D gene is left open where the match is weak. Size tells how often a clone was seen (once, few, many) or the class of an expanded clone, and some rows leave it out.

size: many; J: TRBJ2-2; V: TRBV30; D: .; CDR3: CAWSIGRGELFF; DNA: TGTGCCTGGAGTATAGGGAGAGGGGAGCTGTTTTTT
size: few; J: TRBJ1-2; V: TRBV3-1/TRBV3-2; D: TRBD1; CDR3: CASSPGNRGGGYTF; DNA: TGTGCCAGCAGCCCGGGGAACAGGGGGGGTGGCTACACCTTC
size: .; J: TRBJ1-6; V: TRBV28; D: .; CDR3: CASSWTYDRNSPLHF; DNA: TGTGCCAGCAGTTGGACATACGACCGAAATTCACCCCTCCACTTT
size: .; J: TRBJ2-4; V: TRBV19; D: .; CDR3: CASRLTTLAKNIQYF; DNA: TGTGCCAGCAGACTGACTACTCTAGCCAAAAACATTCAGTACTTC
size: once; J: TRBJ1-2; V: TRBV7-9; D: .; CDR3: CASSLQGLVDGYTF; DNA: TGTGCCAGCAGCTTGCAGGGCCTGGTGGATGGCTACACCTTC
size: .; J: TRBJ2-7; V: TRBV11-2; D: TRBD1; CDR3: CASSRPGQGKHEQYF; DNA: TGTGCCAGCAGCCGTCCAGGACAGGGGAAACACGAGCAGTACTTC
size: .; J: TRBJ2-5; V: TRBV3-1/TRBV3-2; D: TRBD1; CDR3: CASSHRTGGETQYF; DNA: TGTGCCAGCAGCCACAGGACAGGGGGTGAGACCCAGTACTTC
size: .; J: TRBJ2-5; V: TRBV7-2; D: .; CDR3: CASSLAWQQETQYF; DNA: TGTGCCAGCAGCTTAGCGTGGCAGCAAGAGACCCAGTACTTC
size: .; J: TRBJ2-3; V: TRBV30; D: TRBD2; CDR3: CAWSLADTDTQYF; DNA: TGTGCCTGGAGTCTAGCGGACACAGATACGCAGTATTTT
size: .; J: TRBJ1-3; V: TRBV3-1/TRBV3-2; D: TRBD1; CDR3: CASSSDRGIRGSGNTIYF; DNA: TGTGCCAGCAGTTCGGACAGGGGGATTCGGGGTTCTGGAAACACCATATATTTT
size: .; J: TRBJ2-1; V: TRBV5-1; D: .; CDR3: CASSFYTAGLRNEQFF; DNA: TGCGCCAGCAGCTTCTATACGGCGGGACTCCGGAATGAGCAGTTCTTC
size: .; J: TRBJ1-4; V: TRBV5-1; D: TRBD1; CDR3: CASSLAGQGAGEKLFF; DNA: TGCGCCAGCAGCTTGGCGGGTCAGGGGGCGGGAGAAAAACTGTTTTTT
size: .; J: TRBJ1-1; V: TRBV12-3/TRBV12-4; D: .; CDR3: CASSERGAEAFF; DNA: TGTGCCAGCAGTGAGAGAGGCGCCGAAGCTTTCTTT
size: many; J: TRBJ1-1; V: TRBV29-1; D: .; CDR3: CSAGAGAYTEAFF; DNA: TGCAGCGCAGGGGCGGGAGCATACACTGAAGCTTTCTTT
size: .; J: TRBJ1-6; V: TRBV6-1; D: .; CDR3: CASSERGNSPLHF; DNA: TGTGCCAGCAGTGAACGGGGTAATTCACCCCTCCACTTT
size: .; J: TRBJ1-1; V: TRBV28; D: .; CDR3: CASSFAWGQGTEAFF; DNA: TGTGCCAGCAGCTTCGCCTGGGGCCAAGGCACTGAAGCTTTCTTT
size: .; J: TRBJ2-3; V: TRBV7-9; D: TRBD2; CDR3: CASIGLAGDTQYF; DNA: TGTGCCAGCATAGGACTAGCGGGAGATACGCAGTATTTT
size: .; J: TRBJ2-3; V: TRBV21-1; D: .; CDR3: CASSTPSSGKADTQYF; DNA: TGTGCCAGCAGCACTCCTTCTAGCGGGAAGGCAGATACGCAGTATTTT
size: .; J: TRBJ2-7; V: TRBV21-1; D: .; CDR3: CASSQLRFRDREPYEQYF; DNA: TGTGCCAGCAGCCAACTTAGATTCCGGGACAGGGAGCCCTACGAGCAGTACTTC
size: .; J: TRBJ2-7; V: TRBV11-2; D: .; CDR3: CASRQQGNSYEQYF; DNA: TGTGCCAGCAGACAACAGGGCAACTCCTACGAGCAGTACTTC
size: .; J: TRBJ1-5; V: TRBV28; D: TRBD1; CDR3: CASSRDSSYSNQPQHF; DNA: TGTGCCAGCAGTCGGGACAGTAGTTATAGCAATCAGCCCCAGCATTTT
size: once; J: TRBJ1-3; V: TRBV7-9; D: TRBD1; CDR3: CASSYTGQGSGNTIYF; DNA: TGTGCCAGCAGCTATACGGGACAGGGTTCTGGAAACACCATATATTTT
size: once; J: TRBJ1-4; V: TRBV7-2; D: TRBD1; CDR3: CASSLAGQGGGKLFF; DNA: TGTGCCAGCAGCTTAGCGGGACAGGGAGGTGGAAAACTGTTTTTT
size: .; J: TRBJ2-1; V: TRBV7-2; D: .; CDR3: CASSRSRGGLYNEQFF; DNA: TGTGCCAGCAGCCGTTCTCGCGGGGGCCTTTACAATGAGCAGTTCTTC
size: .; J: TRBJ1-1; V: TRBV30; D: .; CDR3: CAWTLEANTEAFF; DNA: TGTGCCTGGACCCTCGAGGCGAACACTGAAGCTTTCTTT
size: .; J: TRBJ1-5; V: TRBV6-1; D: .; CDR3: CASSEMVDSHSNQPQHF; DNA: TGTGCCAGCAGTGAAATGGTGGACAGCCATAGCAATCAGCCCCAGCATTTT
size: .; J: TRBJ2-5; V: TRBV15; D: TRBD2; CDR3: CATSRGLAQETQYF; DNA: TGTGCCACCAGCAGAGGACTAGCCCAAGAGACCCAGTACTTC
size: .; J: TRBJ2-7; V: TRBV6-1; D: TRBD2; CDR3: CASSDLHSGVYEQYF; DNA: TGTGCCAGCAGTGATCTTCATAGCGGGGTCTACGAGCAGTACTTC
size: .; J: TRBJ1-3; V: TRBV7-9; D: .; CDR3: CASIRGFSGNTIYF; DNA: TGTGCCAGCATCCGGGGGTTCTCTGGAAACACCATATATTTT
size: .; J: TRBJ1-1; V: TRBV28; D: TRBD1; CDR3: CASSLGTGGGAFF; DNA: TGTGCCAGCAGTTTAGGGACAGGTGGGGGAGCTTTCTTT
size: .; J: TRBJ1-5; V: TRBV5-8; D: .; CDR3: CASSLDGRGNNQPQHF; DNA: TGTGCCAGCAGCTTGGATGGGAGGGGAAACAATCAGCCCCAGCATTTT
size: .; J: TRBJ1-6; V: TRBV5-1; D: .; CDR3: CASSLAVGAYNSPLHF; DNA: TGCGCCAGCAGCTTGGCCGTAGGGGCCTATAATTCACCCCTCCACTTT
size: once; J: TRBJ2-2; V: TRBV6-5; D: TRBD1; CDR3: CASRNTGQTGELFF; DNA: TGTGCCAGCAGAAACACGGGACAGACCGGGGAGCTGTTTTTT
size: .; J: TRBJ1-2; V: TRBV5-3; D: TRBD1; CDR3: CARIWGEGGAGDTF; DNA: TGTGCCAGAATATGGGGGGAAGGGGGCGCGGGCGACACCTTC
size: .; J: TRBJ1-6; V: TRBV11-3; D: TRBD1; CDR3: CASSTDRESPLHF; DNA: TGTGCCAGCAGCACGGACAGGGAATCACCCCTCCACTTT
size: .; J: TRBJ2-1; V: TRBV4-1; D: TRBD1; CDR3: CASSRGQGDNEQFF; DNA: TGCGCCAGCAGCCGGGGACAGGGGGACAATGAGCAGTTCTTC
size: .; J: TRBJ1-2; V: TRBV14; D: .; CDR3: CASRRTGYGYTF; DNA: TGTGCCAGCAGACGAACAGGGTACGGCTACACCTTC
size: .; J: TRBJ1-1; V: TRBV5-5; D: .; CDR3: CASSFRQVGGNTEAFF; DNA: TGTGCCAGCAGCTTCAGACAGGTCGGTGGGAACACTGAAGCTTTCTTT
size: .; J: TRBJ2-1; V: TRBV19; D: TRBD2; CDR3: CASSTLAGPYNEQFF; DNA: TGTGCCAGTAGTACCCTAGCGGGACCTTACAATGAGCAGTTCTTC
size: .; J: TRBJ1-6; V: TRBV20-1; D: .; CDR3: CSASGVPRGSYNSPLHF; DNA: TGCAGTGCTAGTGGGGTCCCCCGGGGATCCTATAATTCACCCCTCCACTTT
size: .; J: TRBJ2-1; V: TRBV18; D: TRBD2; CDR3: CASSPRLAGGFSYNEQFF; DNA: TGTGCCAGCTCACCCCGACTAGCGGGGGGCTTTTCCTACAATGAGCAGTTCTTC
size: .; J: TRBJ2-1; V: TRBV7-2; D: TRBD2; CDR3: CASSPGLASYNEQFF; DNA: TGTGCCAGCAGCCCCGGACTAGCTTCCTACAATGAGCAGTTCTTC
size: .; J: TRBJ2-5; V: TRBV2; D: TRBD2; CDR3: CASRITSGQETQYF; DNA: TGTGCCAGCAGAATAACTAGCGGCCAAGAGACCCAGTACTTC
size: .; J: TRBJ1-5; V: TRBV28; D: .; CDR3: CASSFGRGDQPQHF; DNA: TGTGCCAGCAGTTTCGGCAGGGGAGATCAGCCCCAGCATTTT
size: .; J: TRBJ1-6; V: TRBV2; D: .; CDR3: CASSGQENSPLHF; DNA: TGTGCCAGCAGTGGACAGGAGAATTCACCCCTCCACTTT
size: .; J: TRBJ2-2; V: TRBV2; D: .; CDR3: CASSYLPTNTGELFF; DNA: TGTGCCAGCAGTTATCTTCCTACGAACACCGGGGAGCTGTTTTTT
size: .; J: TRBJ2-7; V: TRBV2; D: .; CDR3: CATRSGPTYEQYF; DNA: TGTGCCACCCGTTCGGGTCCGACCTACGAGCAGTACTTC
size: once; J: TRBJ1-5; V: TRBV2; D: .; CDR3: CASSQTYSNQPQHF; DNA: TGTGCCAGCAGTCAGACTTATAGCAATCAGCCCCAGCATTTT
size: .; J: TRBJ2-1; V: TRBV24-1; D: TRBD2; CDR3: CATSDPGLAGQQFF; DNA: TGTGCCACCAGTGACCCGGGACTAGCGGGCCAGCAGTTCTTC
size: .; J: TRBJ2-7; V: TRBV12-3/TRBV12-4; D: TRBD1; CDR3: CASGRGNEQYF; DNA: TGTGCCTCGGGCAGGGGGAACGAGCAGTACTTC
size: .; J: TRBJ2-7; V: TRBV3-1/TRBV3-2; D: .; CDR3: CASSRQETYEQYF; DNA: TGTGCCAGCAGCCGACAGGAAACCTACGAGCAGTACTTC
size: .; J: TRBJ1-3; V: TRBV30; D: .; CDR3: CAWSVSSGNTIYF; DNA: TGTGCCTGGAGTGTCTCCTCTGGAAACACCATATATTTT
size: .; J: TRBJ2-7; V: TRBV6-2/TRBV6-3; D: TRBD2; CDR3: CASSGGASGSSYEQYF; DNA: TGTGCCAGCAGTGGAGGCGCTAGCGGGAGCTCCTACGAGCAGTACTTC
size: .; J: TRBJ1-5; V: TRBV15; D: TRBD1; CDR3: CATSRTGQGQPQHF; DNA: TGTGCCACCAGCAGGACAGGGCAGGGCCAGCCCCAGCATTTT
size: .; J: TRBJ2-2; V: TRBV6-5; D: .; CDR3: CASSLNSGIGELFF; DNA: TGTGCCAGCAGTTTGAACAGTGGTATCGGGGAGCTGTTTTTT
size: .; J: TRBJ1-1; V: TRBV19; D: TRBD1; CDR3: CASLQGPGTEAFF; DNA: TGTGCCAGTTTACAGGGGCCGGGGACTGAAGCTTTCTTT
size: .; J: TRBJ1-2; V: TRBV7-9; D: .; CDR3: CASSLGEHYGYTF; DNA: TGTGCCAGCAGCCTAGGGGAGCACTATGGCTACACCTTC
size: .; J: TRBJ1-1; V: TRBV3-1/TRBV3-2; D: .; CDR3: CASSRGGLYTEAFF; DNA: TGTGCCAGCAGCCGGGGGGGGCTGTACACTGAAGCTTTCTTT
size: once; J: TRBJ1-1; V: TRBV14; D: .; CDR3: CASSQEYREWTEAFF; DNA: TGTGCCAGCAGCCAAGAATACAGGGAATGGACTGAAGCTTTCTTT
size: .; J: TRBJ1-4; V: TRBV7-9; D: TRBD1; CDR3: CASSTSTQGLYEKLFF; DNA: TGTGCCAGCAGCACTAGTACACAGGGGTTGTATGAAAAACTGTTTTTT